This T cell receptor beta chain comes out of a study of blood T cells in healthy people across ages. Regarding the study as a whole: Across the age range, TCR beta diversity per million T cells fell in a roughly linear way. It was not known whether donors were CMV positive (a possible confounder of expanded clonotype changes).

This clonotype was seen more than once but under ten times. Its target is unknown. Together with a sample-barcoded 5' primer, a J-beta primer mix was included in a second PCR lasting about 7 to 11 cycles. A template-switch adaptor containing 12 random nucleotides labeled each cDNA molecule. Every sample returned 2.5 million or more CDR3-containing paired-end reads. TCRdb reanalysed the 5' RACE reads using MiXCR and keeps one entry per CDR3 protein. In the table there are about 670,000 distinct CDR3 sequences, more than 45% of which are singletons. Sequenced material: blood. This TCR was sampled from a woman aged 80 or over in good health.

In DNA form, the CDR3 reads TGCGCCAGCAGCCCCAGGACAGGGGTTACGGACGAGCAGTACTTC. It yields the protein CASSPRTGVTDEQYF. The chain carries TRBV5-1 and TRBJ2-7; TRBD1 matches at 9 bases. This CDR3 comprises 15 residues. Germline V lookup: CDR1 SGHRS, CDR2 YFSETQ. The trim removed 4 bases at V and 5 bases at J, leaving 10 bases unmatched. Drawing the rest from reference TRBV5-1 and TRBJ2-7, the complete variable domain is KAGVTQTPRYLIKTRGQQVTLSCSPISGHRSVSWYQQTPGQGLQFLFEYFSETQRNKGNFPGRFSGRQFSNSRSEMNVSTLELGDSALYLCASSPRTGVTDEQYFGPGTRLTVT.